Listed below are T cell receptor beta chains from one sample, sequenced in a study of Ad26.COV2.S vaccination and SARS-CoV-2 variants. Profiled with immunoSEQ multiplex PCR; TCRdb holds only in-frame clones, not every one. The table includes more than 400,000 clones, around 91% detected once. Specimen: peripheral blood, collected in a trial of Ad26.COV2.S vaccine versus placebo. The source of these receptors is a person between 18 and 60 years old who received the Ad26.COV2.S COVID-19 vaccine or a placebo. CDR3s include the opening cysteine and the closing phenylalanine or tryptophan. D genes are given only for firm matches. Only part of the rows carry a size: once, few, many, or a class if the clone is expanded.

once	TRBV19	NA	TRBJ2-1	TGTGCCAGTAGGTCGAGTAGCTCCTACAATGAGCAGTTCTTC	CASRSSSSYNEQFF
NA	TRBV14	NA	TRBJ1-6	TGTGCCAGCAGCCAAGGGGAGGGACGGTCACCCCTCCACTTT	CASSQGEGRSPLHF
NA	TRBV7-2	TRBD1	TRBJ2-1	TGTGCCAGCAGACCGGGACAGGGGTTAGCGGGAACGTACAATGAGCAGTTCTTC	CASRPGQGLAGTYNEQFF
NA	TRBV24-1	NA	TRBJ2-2	TGTGCCACCAGTGATCAGAAAGACTACACCGGGGAGCTGTTTTTT	CATSDQKDYTGELFF
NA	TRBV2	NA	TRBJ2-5	TGTGCCAGCAAGACTGAAGAGACCCAGTACTTC	CASKTEETQYF
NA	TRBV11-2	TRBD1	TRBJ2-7	TGTGCCAGCACTATACAGGGGCCCAACTCCTACGAGCAGTACTTC	CASTIQGPNSYEQYF
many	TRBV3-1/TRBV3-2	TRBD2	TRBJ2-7	TGTGCCAGCAGCCAAAGGGAGGGGTCCTACGAGCAGTACTTC	CASSQREGSYEQYF
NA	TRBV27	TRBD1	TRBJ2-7	TGTGCCAGCAGTTTATATAGGACAGGGAACTCCTACGAGCAGTACTTC	CASSLYRTGNSYEQYF
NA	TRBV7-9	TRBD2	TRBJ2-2	TGTGCCAGCAGCTCCTGGGGACTAGCGGGACCCGGGGAGCTGTTTTTT	CASSSWGLAGPGELFF
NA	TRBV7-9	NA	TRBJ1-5	TGTGCCAGCAGCTTGGGAGGGGATAGCAATCAGCCCCAGCATTTT	CASSLGGDSNQPQHF
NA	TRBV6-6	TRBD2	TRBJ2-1	TGTGCCAGCAGTCATAGGTTAGCGGGAGGGCCAGGGAATGAGCAGTTCTTC	CASSHRLAGGPGNEQFF
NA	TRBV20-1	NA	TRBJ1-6	TGCAGTGCGGGGGAGGGTTCACCCCTCCACTTT	CSAGEGSPLHF
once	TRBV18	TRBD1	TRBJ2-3	TGTGCCAGCTCATCGGACAGGGGAAGCACAGATACGCAGTATTTT	CASSSDRGSTDTQYF